This is a list of T cell receptor beta chains from one sample in a study of beta chain features in type 1 diabetes. Method: immunoSEQ multiplex PCR; TCRdb's copy keeps in-frame clones and lacks some. The data show some 240,000 clones, 16% seen once. Sequencing was done on a sample of naive CD4+ T cells from blood. The receptors stem from a man aged 30 to 39 with type 1 diabetes. Both conserved end residues are part of each CDR3. Fields, in order: CDR3 protein, J gene, V gene.

CDR3aa: CASKEDITYEQYF
j_gene: TRBJ2-7
v_gene: TRBV25-1

CDR3aa: CASSQYRGASFYEQYF
j_gene: TRBJ2-7
v_gene: TRBV4-1

CDR3aa: CASSLKGNSYEQYF
j_gene: TRBJ2-7
v_gene: TRBV27

CDR3aa: CASSLEGDTQYF
j_gene: TRBJ2-3
v_gene: TRBV5-1

CDR3aa: CAIQGGSYEQYF
j_gene: TRBJ2-7
v_gene: TRBV10-3

CDR3aa: CASSPRTGQLNGELFF
j_gene: TRBJ1-4
v_gene: TRBV7-9

CDR3aa: CAWRQRPSSYEQYF
j_gene: TRBJ2-7
v_gene: TRBV30

CDR3aa: CASRTPGQGYEQYF
j_gene: TRBJ2-7
v_gene: TRBV27

CDR3aa: CASSLAGGRATDTQYF
j_gene: TRBJ2-3
v_gene: TRBV7-9

CDR3aa: CASSLGGGGGYTF
j_gene: TRBJ1-2
v_gene: TRBV5-1

CDR3aa: CATSPDRWNEQFF
j_gene: TRBJ2-1
v_gene: TRBV15

CDR3aa: CASSSAAASGANVLTF
j_gene: TRBJ2-6
v_gene: TRBV6-5

CDR3aa: CASSGQAAGETQYF
j_gene: TRBJ2-5
v_gene: TRBV7-9

CDR3aa: CAISGGNKETQYF
j_gene: TRBJ2-5
v_gene: TRBV10-3

CDR3aa: CASSQDRLDQETQYF
j_gene: TRBJ2-5
v_gene: TRBV4-2

CDR3aa: CASSLTVAGIYEQYF
j_gene: TRBJ2-7
v_gene: TRBV7-2

CDR3aa: CASSFQQGTHTEAFF
j_gene: TRBJ1-1
v_gene: TRBV5-1

CDR3aa: CASSFGGRPYEQYF
j_gene: TRBJ2-7
v_gene: TRBV28

CDR3aa: CSATQGIETQYF
j_gene: TRBJ2-5
v_gene: TRBV29-1

CDR3aa: CASSESWLAHGELFF
j_gene: TRBJ2-2
v_gene: TRBV2

CDR3aa: CASSVGMIGPTQYF
j_gene: TRBJ2-3
v_gene: TRBV9

CDR3aa: CASSLHSSYEQYF
j_gene: TRBJ2-7
v_gene: TRBV4-1

CDR3aa: CASKTGTSSYEQYF
j_gene: TRBJ2-7
v_gene: TRBV5-1

CDR3aa: CASSFPKGRSGNEQFF
j_gene: TRBJ2-1
v_gene: TRBV28

CDR3aa: CASSFYGKETQYF
j_gene: TRBJ2-5
v_gene: TRBV7-2

CDR3aa: CASSQALPDSNQPQHF
j_gene: TRBJ1-5
v_gene: TRBV4-2

CDR3aa: CASTFRPQAYNEQFF
j_gene: TRBJ2-1
v_gene: TRBV7-9

CDR3aa: CASSLDSFRGNQPQHF
j_gene: TRBJ1-5
v_gene: TRBV5-1

CDR3aa: CASSLGAGSSYEQYF
j_gene: TRBJ2-7
v_gene: TRBV5-1

CDR3aa: CASLHTGTEETQYF
j_gene: TRBJ2-5
v_gene: TRBV6-1

CDR3aa: CASRRGLANTGELFF
j_gene: TRBJ2-2
v_gene: TRBV14

CDR3aa: CASSLTGLAGATQYF
j_gene: TRBJ2-5
v_gene: TRBV25-1

CDR3aa: CASSQGTGAGNEQFF
j_gene: TRBJ2-1
v_gene: TRBV4-3

CDR3aa: CASSFGLLPAGYTF
j_gene: TRBJ1-2
v_gene: TRBV13

CDR3aa: CASSLDRLSTDTQYF
j_gene: TRBJ2-3
v_gene: TRBV7-7

CDR3aa: CASSEISRETQYF
j_gene: TRBJ2-5
v_gene: TRBV6-1

CDR3aa: CACRLGYNEQFF
j_gene: TRBJ2-1
v_gene: TRBV30

CDR3aa: CAWSWDSYGYTF
j_gene: TRBJ1-2
v_gene: TRBV30

CDR3aa: CASSLRQAAADTQYF
j_gene: TRBJ2-3
v_gene: TRBV18

CDR3aa: CSQRESSYNEQFF
j_gene: TRBJ2-1
v_gene: TRBV29-1

CDR3aa: CASSSPRSYTF
j_gene: TRBJ1-2
v_gene: TRBV5-6

CDR3aa: CASSSRTSGSTDTQYF
j_gene: TRBJ2-3
v_gene: TRBV5-4

CDR3aa: CASSPIGAEETQYF
j_gene: TRBJ2-5
v_gene: TRBV7-3

CDR3aa: CASSPRTGGRNEQFF
j_gene: TRBJ2-1
v_gene: TRBV27

CDR3aa: CAISVSGTNEQYF
j_gene: TRBJ2-7
v_gene: TRBV10-3

CDR3aa: CASRPGQGNDEQYF
j_gene: TRBJ2-7
v_gene: TRBV10-1

CDR3aa: CSVGGQGIYEQYF
j_gene: TRBJ2-7
v_gene: TRBV29-1

CDR3aa: CSVEVGRETQYF
j_gene: TRBJ2-5
v_gene: TRBV29-1

CDR3aa: CASTPSGLEVSDTQYF
j_gene: TRBJ2-3
v_gene: TRBV5-1

CDR3aa: CASRTSATYNEQFF
j_gene: TRBJ2-1
v_gene: TRBV6-6